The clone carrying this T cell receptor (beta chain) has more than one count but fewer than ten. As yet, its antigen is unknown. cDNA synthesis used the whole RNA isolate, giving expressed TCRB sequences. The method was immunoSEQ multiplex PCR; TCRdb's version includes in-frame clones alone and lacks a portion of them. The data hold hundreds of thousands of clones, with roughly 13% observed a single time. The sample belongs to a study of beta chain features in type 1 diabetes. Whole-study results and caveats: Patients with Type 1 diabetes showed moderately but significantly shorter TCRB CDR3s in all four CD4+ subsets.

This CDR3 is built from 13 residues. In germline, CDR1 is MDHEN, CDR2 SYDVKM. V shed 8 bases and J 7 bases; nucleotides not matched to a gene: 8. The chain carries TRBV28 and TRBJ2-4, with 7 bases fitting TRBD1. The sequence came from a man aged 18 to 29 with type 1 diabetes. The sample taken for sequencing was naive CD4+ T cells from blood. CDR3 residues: CASSDRLGNIQYF. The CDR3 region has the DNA TGTGCCAGCTCGGACAGGTTGGGGAACATTCAGTACTTC.